Following are 3 T cell receptor beta chains from one sample sequenced in a study of tumor-infiltrating lymphocytes in primary liver carcinoma. Without any cell sorting, about 19-32 mg of bulk tissue yielded co-extracted RNA and DNA. The template, around 520 ng total RNA, yielded TCR beta cDNA made with a constant-region primer. Three nested multiplex PCR rounds, a slightly modified ARM-PCR method, built the TCR beta libraries. Two initial PCR rounds of about 10 cycles each paired TRBV1-TRBV30 forward primers with a C-beta reverse primer. TCRdb called the multiplex PCR reads again in MiXCR, with one record for every CDR3 protein. Among approximately 99,000 distinct CDR3 sequences listed, more than 60% were seen once. Specimen: liver tumor tissue from sampling region 5. Subset specified: tumor region T5, tumor centre. The receptors here all came from a woman aged 60-70 years with primary liver carcinoma and hepatitis B virus infection.

In its sample, this clonotype was seen once. This CDR3 is missing its conserved last phenylalanine or tryptophan, likely due to a read error. The chain couples TRBV10-2 to TRBJ2-1; 9 nucleotides line up with TRBD1. Trimming removed 6 bases from V and 0 bases from J; junction bases left unmatched: 3. CDR3 size: 15 residues. Germline V gene sequence: CDR1 WSHSY, CDR2 SAAADI. Here the CDR3 DNA reads TGCGCCAGCAGACAGGGGGCCAGCTCCTACAATGAGCAGTTCTCC. Translated, it gives CASRQGASSYNEQFS.

Details on this clonotype: The conserved closing phenylalanine or tryptophan is absent in this CDR3, likely reflecting a read error. The J gene is TRBJ2-7, the V gene TRBV11-2; no clear D gene. Trimming pared 7 bases from V and 6 bases from J, leaving 19 bases between. The CDR3 totals 14 residues. Germline CDR1 reads SGHAT; CDR2 reads FQNNGV. The CDR3 nucleotides read TGTGCCAGCAACTCCCCTCAGCTTTCCGCCGAGCAGTACTTG. Its protein product is CASNSPQLSAEQYL.

In regard to this clonotype: The germline gene is not matched at one end of the junction; a read error may be the cause. The chain employs TRBV11-2 and TRBJ2-5, with D perhaps TRBD1 (6 bases). CDR1 is SGHAT and CDR2 is FQNNGV in the germline V gene. The CDR3 sequence is 13 residues long. The CDR3 protein is CASSAPGVKTQWF. As DNA, the CDR3 is TGTGCCAGTAGCGCTCCAGGGGTAAAGACCCAGTGGTTC.